The source of this T cell receptor beta chain is a study of cytomegalovirus exposure and HLA in healthy donors. Findings of the study overall: Across donors, most TCRs were seen rarely, yet some public ones were widespread. In vitro confirmation showed a few CMV-associated chains to be CMV antigen specific.

The protocol was immunoSEQ multiplex PCR, while the TCRdb copy is restricted to in-frame clones and leaves out a portion. The data hold approximately 62,000 clones, with roughly 94% observed a single time. In its sample, this clone was seen once. Its antigen is undetermined. Here the CDR3 omits its conserved ending phenylalanine or tryptophan, so a read error is the likely source. Germline CDR1 is MNHEY and CDR2 is SMNVEV (reference sequence). Trimming stripped 2 bases from V and 3 bases from J, with 16 bases between. CDR3 length: 17 residues. The V gene is TRBV27, the J gene TRBJ2-2; D ambiguous. The sample taken for sequencing was PBMCs. The TCR sequence derives from a woman younger than 35 in good health and CMV-seronegative. CDR3 sequence (DNA): TGTGCCAGCAGTTTAAGAGGCCCTCCGGTTGACACCGGGGAGCTGTTTCTT. Amino acid sequence: CASSLRGPPVDTGELFL.